The next 11 T cell receptor beta chains were all read from a single sample in a study of Graves' ophthalmopathy and Graves' hyperthyroidism. CDR3 regions of TCR beta were amplified from RNA transcripts. HTBI primers were employed in first-round RT-PCR, then a second-round multiplex PCR followed. TCRdb analysed the multiplex PCR reads with MiXCR anew, one entry per CDR3 protein. The profile shows roughly 1.1 million distinct CDR3 sequences, 35% to 40% of them singletons. Sequences were obtained from peripheral blood or thyroid tissue (not recorded which). The receptors come from an adult man with Graves' hyperthyroidism.

The genes are TRBV12-3 or TRBV12-4 and TRBJ1-4; 11 nucleotides match TRBD1. V shed 3 bases and J 4 bases; nucleotides not matched to a gene: 7. The CDR3 totals 17 residues. CDR3 sequence: CASSFWDRGGYNEKLFF. In DNA form, the CDR3 reads TGTGCCAGCAGTTTTTGGGACAGGGGGGGTTATAATGAAAAACTGTTTTTT.

The sample holds many counts of this clonotype. This chain connects TRBV7-9 to TRBJ2-5, with TRBD1 matching 9 bases. V shed 5 bases and J 5 bases; nucleotides not matched to a gene: 6. Per the germline V gene, CDR1 is SEHNR and CDR2 is FQNEAQ (reference sequence). This CDR3 has 14 residues. CDR3 protein: CASSQRQGVETQYF. CDR3 nucleotides: TGTGCCAGCAGCCAACGACAGGGGGTTGAGACCCAGTACTTC.

This chain joins TRBV29-1 and TRBJ2-7, with D possibly TRBD1 on 5 matching bases. The CDR3 covers 12 residues. Germline assignment: CDR1 SQVTM and CDR2 ANQGSEA. Trimming removed 8 bases at V and 2 bases at J, with 13 bases between. CDR3: CSQEPGPYEQYF. The CDR3 DNA sequence: TGCAGCCAAGAGCCAGGGCCCTACGAGCAGTACTTC.

The J gene is TRBJ1-2, the V gene TRBV29-1; 11 nucleotides match TRBD1. Germline assignment: CDR1 SQVTM and CDR2 ANQGSEA. V gave up 1 base and J gave up 7 bases; unmatched junction bases: 8. The CDR3 totals 15 residues. Here the CDR3 DNA reads TGCAGCGTTGAAGCCCCAGGACAGGGGGCGGTTGGCTACACCTTC. Translation gives CSVEAPGQGAVGYTF.

This clonotype was detected ten times or more. This sequence joins TRBV20-1 and TRBJ2-2; D not certain. V gave up 3 bases and J gave up 0 bases, with 8 bases separating them. The CDR3 has 14 residues. The V gene's germline CDR1 is DFQATT and CDR2 SNEGSKA (reference sequence). In nucleotides, the CDR3 is TGCAGTGCTAGGGCAGAGACGAACACCGGGGAGCTGTTTTTT. Translating it yields CSARAETNTGELFF.

This chain connects TRBV29-1 to TRBJ1-2; the match to TRBD1 covers 8 bases. From germline, CDR1 is SQVTM and CDR2 ANQGSEA. This CDR3 has 13 amino acids. The trim removed 7 bases at V and 4 bases at J, leaving 8 bases unmatched. The CDR3 coding sequence is TGCAGCGCTTGGACAGGGACGGCCTATGGCTACACCTTC. Protein: CSAWTGTAYGYTF.

To note about this clonotype: Given a much more abundant clone one base away, this may be a read error. V usage is TRBV10-3 and J usage is TRBJ2-5, with D perhaps given as TRBD1 or TRBD2 (6 bases each). CDR1 and CDR2 (germline): ENHRY, SYGVKD. The ends were cut back, 6 bases at V and 2 bases at J, with 25 bases in the middle. The CDR3 loop spans 18 amino acids. CDR3: CAIRPTGNWGGVQETQYF. Here the CDR3 DNA reads TGTGCCATCAGACCCACAGGGAATTGGGGAGGCGTACAAGAGACCCAGTACTTC.

The chain has TRBV11-2 and TRBJ2-7, with unresolved D. The germline CDR1 and CDR2 sequences are SGHAT and FQNNGV. V lost 5 bases, J lost 7 bases, and 24 bases lay in between. This CDR3 comprises 16 residues. CDR3 DNA sequence: TGTGCCAGCAGCGCCCCCAACCCTGAATCTGCGAGGGAGCAGTACTTC. Protein product: CASSAPNPESAREQYF.

This sequence joins TRBV20-1 and TRBJ1-1; TRBD1 might be the D (6 bases). Germline CDR1 reads DFQATT; CDR2 reads SNEGSKA (reference sequence). There are 13 residues in the CDR3. Trimming left V 3 bases short and J 4 bases short, with 12 bases between. The CDR3 spells CSASPGAGTEAFF. The CDR3 nucleotides read TGCAGTGCTAGCCCGGGGGCGGGCACTGAAGCTTTCTTT.

This clonotype was counted ten times or more. The junction and the germline gene differ at one end; a read error may be behind it. CDR3 nucleotide sequence: TGCGCCAGCAACCAAGGGACAGGGGGAGAGACCCAGTACTTC. This encodes CASNQGTGGETQYF. This chain links TRBV4-1 with TRBJ2-5, with TRBD1 matching 11 bases. CDR1 MGHRA and CDR2 YSYEKL come from the germline V gene. The CDR3 runs to 14 residues.

The rearrangement joins TRBV29-1 to TRBJ2-1; 8 nucleotides agree with TRBD2. The ends lost 8 bases at V and 10 bases at J; junction bases unmatched: 4. The CDR3 consists of 10 residues. Germline V CDR1 and CDR2: SQVTM, ANQGSEA. CDR3 sequence: CSFTSGEQFF. The CDR3, as DNA: TGCAGCTTTACTAGCGGAGAGCAGTTCTTC.